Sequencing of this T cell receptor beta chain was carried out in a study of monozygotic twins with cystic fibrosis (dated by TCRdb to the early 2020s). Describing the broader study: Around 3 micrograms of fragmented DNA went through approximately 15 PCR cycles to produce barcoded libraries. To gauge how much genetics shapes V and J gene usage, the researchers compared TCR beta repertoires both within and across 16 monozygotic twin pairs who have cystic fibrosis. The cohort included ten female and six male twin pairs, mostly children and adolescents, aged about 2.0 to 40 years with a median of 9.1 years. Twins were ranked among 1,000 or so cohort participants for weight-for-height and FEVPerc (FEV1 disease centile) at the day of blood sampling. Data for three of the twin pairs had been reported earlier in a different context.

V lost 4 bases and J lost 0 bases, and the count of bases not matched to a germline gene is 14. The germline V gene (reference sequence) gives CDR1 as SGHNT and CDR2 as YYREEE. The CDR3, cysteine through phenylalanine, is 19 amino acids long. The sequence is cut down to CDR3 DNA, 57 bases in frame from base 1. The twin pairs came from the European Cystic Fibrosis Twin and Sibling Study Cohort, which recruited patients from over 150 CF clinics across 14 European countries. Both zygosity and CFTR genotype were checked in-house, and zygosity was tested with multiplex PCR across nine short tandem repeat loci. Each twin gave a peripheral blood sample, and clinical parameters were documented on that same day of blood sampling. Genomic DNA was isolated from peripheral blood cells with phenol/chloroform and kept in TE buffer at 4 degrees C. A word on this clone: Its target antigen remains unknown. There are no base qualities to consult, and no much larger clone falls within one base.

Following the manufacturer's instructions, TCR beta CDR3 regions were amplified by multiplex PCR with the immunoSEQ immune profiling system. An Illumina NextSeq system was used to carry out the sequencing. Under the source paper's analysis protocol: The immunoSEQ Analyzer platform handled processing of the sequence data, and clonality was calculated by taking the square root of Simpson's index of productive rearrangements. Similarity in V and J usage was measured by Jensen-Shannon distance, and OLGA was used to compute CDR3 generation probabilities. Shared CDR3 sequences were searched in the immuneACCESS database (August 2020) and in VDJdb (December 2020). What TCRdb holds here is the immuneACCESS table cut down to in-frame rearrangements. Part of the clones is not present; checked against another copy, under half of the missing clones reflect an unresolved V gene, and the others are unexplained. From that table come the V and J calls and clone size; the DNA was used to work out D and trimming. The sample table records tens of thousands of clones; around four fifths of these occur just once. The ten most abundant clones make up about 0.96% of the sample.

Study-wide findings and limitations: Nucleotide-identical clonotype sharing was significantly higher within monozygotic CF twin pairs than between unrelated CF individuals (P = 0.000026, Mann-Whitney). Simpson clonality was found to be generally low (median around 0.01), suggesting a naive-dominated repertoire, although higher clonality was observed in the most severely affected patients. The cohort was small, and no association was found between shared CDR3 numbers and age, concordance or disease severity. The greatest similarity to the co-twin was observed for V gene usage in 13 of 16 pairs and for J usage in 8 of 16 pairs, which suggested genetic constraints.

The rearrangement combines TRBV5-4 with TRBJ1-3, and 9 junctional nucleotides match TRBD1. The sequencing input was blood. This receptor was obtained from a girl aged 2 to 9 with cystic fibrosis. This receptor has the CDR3 CASSGGDREHTSSGNTIYF. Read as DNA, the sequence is TGTGCCAGCAGCGGGGGGGACAGGGAGCATACGAGCTCTGGAAACACCATATATTTT.